This T cell receptor beta chain was identified in a study of patients and donors after allogeneic stem cell transplantation. TCRdb reanalysed the RT-PCR reads using MiXCR and keeps one entry per CDR3 protein. Of under 200,000 distinct CDR3 sequences in the sample, 30% were seen once. This clonotype has a handful of counts. The junction had 3 bases not matched to a gene; V was cut back by 10 bases and J by 2 bases. The CDR3 loop spans 12 amino acids. The TCR originated in a human donor who was either an allogeneic HSCT recipient or a stem cell or donor lymphocyte infusion donor (not recorded which). It is not recorded whose cells these are; they may come from a transplant donor. The sequencing sample was made of blood, either unsorted or a sorted T cell fraction (not recorded which). V is TRBV12-3 or TRBV12-4 and J is TRBJ2-3; 7 bases map to TRBD1. The CDR3 DNA follows: TGTGCCACACAGGGGCTCACAGATACGCAGTATTTT. It specifies CATQGLTDTQYF.